The clone carrying this T cell receptor (beta chain) was found once. The antigen remains unidentified. The table came from immunoSEQ multiplex PCR; TCRdb's copy has only in-frame clones and leaves some out. Of roughly 2.1 million clones listed, roughly 91% are singletons. The naive CD8 fraction comprised CD45RO-negative cells positively selected for CCR7 and excluded terminally differentiated effector memory CD45RA+ cells. CDR3 length: 14 amino acids. V shed 5 bases and J shed 3 bases, with 14 bases lying between them. Germline V gene lookup returns CDR1 LNHDA and CDR2 SQIVND (reference sequence). The data originate from a study of shared clonotypes between healthy human individuals. Findings of the study overall: In general, naive subsets displayed greater estimated richness than memory subsets did.

This receptor was identified in a man younger than 35 in good health. Some clones in this sample may be carry-over from other donors' samples. Sample: naive CD8+ T cells from PBMCs. The V call is TRBV19, the J call TRBJ2-7; D gene uncertain. The CDR3 loop reads CASSLGPIYYEQYF. The CDR3 DNA is TGTGCCAGTAGTCTAGGGCCCATTTACTACGAGCAGTACTTC.